The clone carrying this T cell receptor (beta chain) was picked up one time. The CDR3 is 16 amino acids. V dropped 0 bases and J dropped 3 bases, with 9 bases sitting between them. The germline V gene encodes CDR1 LNHNV and CDR2 YYDKDF (reference sequence). The data were produced by immunoSEQ multiplex PCR, yet TCRdb's version contains in-frame clones alone and is incomplete. The repertoire holds around 50,000 clones, about 80% seen once, with roughly 22% in the top ten. This sample is drawn from a study of blood T cell repertoires in COVID-19. The chain is built from TRBV15 and TRBJ2-6, with D tentatively TRBD2 (5 bases). The TCR sequence derives from a woman between 55 and 75 years old with acute or convalescent COVID-19. Sequenced input: peripheral blood. The CDR3 region has the DNA TGTGCCACCAGCAGAGATGGAGGTTATGGGGCCAACGTCCTGACTTTC. This codes for CATSRDGGYGANVLTF.